This T cell receptor beta chain was sequenced in a study of cytomegalovirus exposure and HLA in healthy donors. Nominally healthy donors were sampled, though unrecorded immune exposures were likely. In the PCR, 60 Vbeta and 13 Jbeta primers were used. Libraries were prepared by immunoSEQ multiplex PCR; TCRdb keeps only in-frame clonotypes and omits some of them. The data contain roughly 120,000 clones, around 72% of them singletons. The CDR3 has 15 residues. CDR1 SGDLS and CDR2 YYNGEE come from the germline V gene. The trim removed 2 bases at V and 11 bases at J, leaving 9 bases unmatched. The chain uses TRBV9 and TRBJ2-5; 13 positions agree with TRBD2. The sequencing sample was made of PBMCs. The TCR originated in a woman in her thirties or forties in good health and CMV-seropositive. CDR3 sequence: CASSVRTSGGDEQYF. The CDR3 nucleotides read TGTGCCAGCAGCGTCCGGACTAGCGGGGGTGATGAGCAGTACTTC.